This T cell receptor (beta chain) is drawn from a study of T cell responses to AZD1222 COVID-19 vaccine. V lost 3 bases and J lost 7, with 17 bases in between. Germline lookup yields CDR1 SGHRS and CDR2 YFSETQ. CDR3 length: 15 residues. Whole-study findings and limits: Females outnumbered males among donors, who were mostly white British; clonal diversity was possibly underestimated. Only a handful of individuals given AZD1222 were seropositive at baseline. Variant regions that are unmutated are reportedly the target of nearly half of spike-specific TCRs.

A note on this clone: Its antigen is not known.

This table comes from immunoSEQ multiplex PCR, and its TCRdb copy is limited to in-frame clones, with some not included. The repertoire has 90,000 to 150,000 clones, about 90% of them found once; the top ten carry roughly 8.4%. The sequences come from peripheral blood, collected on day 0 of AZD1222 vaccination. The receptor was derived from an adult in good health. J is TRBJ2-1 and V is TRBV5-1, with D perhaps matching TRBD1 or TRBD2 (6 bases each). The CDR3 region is CASSSGVAGVNEQFF. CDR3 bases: TGCGCCAGCAGCTCGGGGGTGGCAGGGGTTAATGAGCAGTTCTTC.